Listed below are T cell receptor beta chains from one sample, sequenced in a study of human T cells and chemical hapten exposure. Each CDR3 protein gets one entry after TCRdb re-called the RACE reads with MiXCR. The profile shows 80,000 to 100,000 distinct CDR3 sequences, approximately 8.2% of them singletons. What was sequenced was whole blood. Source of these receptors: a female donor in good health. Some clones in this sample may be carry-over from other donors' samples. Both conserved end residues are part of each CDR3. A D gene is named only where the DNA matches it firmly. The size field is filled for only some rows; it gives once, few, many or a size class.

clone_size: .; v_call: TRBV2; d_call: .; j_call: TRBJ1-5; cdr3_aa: CASSARNNQPQHF; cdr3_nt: TGTGCCAGCAGTGCGCGAAACAATCAGCCCCAGCATTTT
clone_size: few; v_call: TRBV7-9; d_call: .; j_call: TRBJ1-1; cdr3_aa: CASSLQGTMNTEAFF; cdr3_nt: TGTGCCAGCAGCTTACAGGGGACGATGAACACTGAAGCTTTCTTT
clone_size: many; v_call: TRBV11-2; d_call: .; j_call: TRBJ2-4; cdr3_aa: CASSFPGSIQYF; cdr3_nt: TGTGCCAGCAGCTTCCCAGGGTCCATTCAGTACTTC
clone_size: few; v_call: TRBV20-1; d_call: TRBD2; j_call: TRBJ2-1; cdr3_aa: CSASKRDSYNEQFF; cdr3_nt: TGCAGTGCTAGTAAGCGGGATTCCTACAATGAGCAGTTCTTC
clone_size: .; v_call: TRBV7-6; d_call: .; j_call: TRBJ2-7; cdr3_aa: CASSLSQGNYEQYF; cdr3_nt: TGTGCCAGCAGCTTATCACAGGGTAACTACGAGCAGTACTTC
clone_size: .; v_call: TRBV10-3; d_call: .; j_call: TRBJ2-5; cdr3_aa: CAIKGDREEAQYF; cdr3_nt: TGTGCCATCAAAGGGGACCGCGAGGAGGCCCAGTACTTC
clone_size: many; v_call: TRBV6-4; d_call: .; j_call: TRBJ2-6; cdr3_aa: CASSDSMVSGANVLTF; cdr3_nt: TGTGCCAGCAGTGACTCGATGGTCTCTGGGGCCAACGTCCTGACTTTC
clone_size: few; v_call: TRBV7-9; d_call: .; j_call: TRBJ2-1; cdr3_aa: CASSLYDLQSSYNEQFF; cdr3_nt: TGTGCCAGCAGCTTATACGACCTGCAAAGCTCCTACAATGAGCAGTTCTTC
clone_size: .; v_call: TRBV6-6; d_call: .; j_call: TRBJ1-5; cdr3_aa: CASSYSPDSHSNQPQHF; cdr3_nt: TGTGCCAGCAGTTACTCACCAGACAGCCATAGCAATCAGCCCCAGCATTTT
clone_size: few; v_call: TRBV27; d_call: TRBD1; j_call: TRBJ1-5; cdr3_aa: CASSSLDRVQPQHF; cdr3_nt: TGTGCCAGCAGTTCCCTCGACAGGGTTCAGCCCCAGCATTTT
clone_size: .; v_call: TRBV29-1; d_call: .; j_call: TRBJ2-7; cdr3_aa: CSVRDNSYEQYF; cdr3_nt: TGCAGCGTTAGGGACAACTCCTACGAGCAGTACTTC
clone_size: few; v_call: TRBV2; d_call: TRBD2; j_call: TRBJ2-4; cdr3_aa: CASRPSGSNIQYF; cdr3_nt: TGTGCCAGCAGGCCCAGCGGGAGTAACATTCAGTACTTC
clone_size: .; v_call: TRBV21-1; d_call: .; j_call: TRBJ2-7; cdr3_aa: CASRNSGGTATYEQYF; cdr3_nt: TGTGCCAGCAGAAATAGCGGGGGTACGGCCACCTACGAGCAGTACTTC
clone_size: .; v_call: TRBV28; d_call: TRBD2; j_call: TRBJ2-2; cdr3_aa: CASGTARALAGDVNTGELFF; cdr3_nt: TGTGCCAGCGGGACAGCGAGGGCACTAGCGGGAGATGTGAACACCGGGGAGCTGTTTTTT
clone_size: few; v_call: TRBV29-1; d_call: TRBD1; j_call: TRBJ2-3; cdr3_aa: CSVQGFQADTQYF; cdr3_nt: TGCAGCGTACAGGGGTTCCAGGCAGATACGCAGTATTTT
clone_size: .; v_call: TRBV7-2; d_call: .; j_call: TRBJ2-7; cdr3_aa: CASSLSRSGLGGTEQYF; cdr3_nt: TGTGCCAGCAGCTTATCCCGAAGCGGGCTGGGCGGGACCGAGCAGTACTTC
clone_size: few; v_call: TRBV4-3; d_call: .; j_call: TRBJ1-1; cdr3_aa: CASSQSEDAEAFF; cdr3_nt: TGCGCCAGCAGCCAGTCGGAAGATGCCGAAGCTTTCTTT
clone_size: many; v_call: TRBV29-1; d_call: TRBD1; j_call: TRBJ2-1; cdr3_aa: CSVESGTGGTEQFF; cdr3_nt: TGCAGCGTTGAAAGCGGGACAGGGGGCACTGAGCAGTTCTTC
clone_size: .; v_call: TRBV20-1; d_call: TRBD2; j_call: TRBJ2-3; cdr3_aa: CSAREASGVTGDTQYF; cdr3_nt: TGCAGTGCTAGAGAGGCTAGCGGGGTAACAGGAGATACGCAGTATTTT
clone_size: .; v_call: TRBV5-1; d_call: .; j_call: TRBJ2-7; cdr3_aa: CASSLVRDEQYF; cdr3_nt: TGCGCCAGCAGCTTGGTGCGGGACGAGCAGTACTTC
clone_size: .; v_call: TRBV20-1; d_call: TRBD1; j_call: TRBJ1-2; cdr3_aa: CSARGRGLGYGYTF; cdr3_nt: TGCAGTGCTAGAGGAAGGGGGCTGGGTTATGGCTACACCTTC
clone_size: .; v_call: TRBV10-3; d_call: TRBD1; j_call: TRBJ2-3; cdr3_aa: CAIGTAADTQYF; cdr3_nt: TGTGCCATCGGGACAGCGGCAGATACGCAGTATTTT
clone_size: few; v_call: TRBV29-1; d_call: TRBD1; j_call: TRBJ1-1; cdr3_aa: CSGTGWGEAFF; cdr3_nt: TGCAGCGGGACAGGTTGGGGTGAAGCTTTCTTT
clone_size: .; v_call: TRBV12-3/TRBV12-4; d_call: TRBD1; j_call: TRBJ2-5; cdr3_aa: CASSSDRGRGDSQYF; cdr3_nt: TGTGCCAGCAGTTCAGACAGGGGGCGCGGAGACTCCCAGTACTTC
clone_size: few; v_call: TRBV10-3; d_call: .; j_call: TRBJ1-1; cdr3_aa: CAISESRQAEAFF; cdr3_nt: TGTGCCATCAGTGAGTCTAGACAGGCTGAAGCTTTCTTT
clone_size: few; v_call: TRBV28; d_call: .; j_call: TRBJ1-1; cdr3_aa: CASSLEGFEAFF; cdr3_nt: TGTGCCAGCAGTTTAGAAGGTTTTGAGGCTTTCTTT
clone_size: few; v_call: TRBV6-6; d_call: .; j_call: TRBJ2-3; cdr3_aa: CASSYTDNTQYF; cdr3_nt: TGTGCCAGCAGTTACACGGACAATACGCAGTATTTT
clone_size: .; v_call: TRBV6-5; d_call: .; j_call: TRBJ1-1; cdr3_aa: CASSPPGAEAFF; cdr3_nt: TGTGCCAGCAGTCCCCCGGGGGCTGAAGCTTTCTTT
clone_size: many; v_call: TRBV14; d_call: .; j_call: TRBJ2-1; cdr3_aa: CASSQEGGVPYNEQFF; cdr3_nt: TGTGCCAGCAGCCAAGAGGGGGGAGTACCCTACAATGAGCAGTTCTTC
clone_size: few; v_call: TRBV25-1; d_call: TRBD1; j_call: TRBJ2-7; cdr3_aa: CASGGTGVSYEQYF; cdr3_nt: TGTGCCAGCGGAGGGACAGGGGTTTCCTACGAGCAGTACTTC
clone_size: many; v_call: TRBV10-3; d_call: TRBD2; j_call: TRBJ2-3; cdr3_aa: CAISEASGRSTDTQYF; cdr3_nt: TGTGCCATCAGTGAGGCTAGCGGGAGAAGCACAGATACGCAGTATTTT
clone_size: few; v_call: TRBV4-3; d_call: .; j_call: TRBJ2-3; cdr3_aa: CASSQDGAGAGDTQYF; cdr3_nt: TGCGCCAGCAGCCAAGATGGGGCGGGTGCTGGAGATACGCAGTATTTT
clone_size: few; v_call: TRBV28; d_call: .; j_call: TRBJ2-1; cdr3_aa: CASSPSGPMNEQFF; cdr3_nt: TGTGCCAGCAGTCCCTCCGGACCGATGAATGAGCAGTTCTTC
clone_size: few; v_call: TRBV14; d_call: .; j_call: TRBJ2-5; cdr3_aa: CASSQQLQETQYF; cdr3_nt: TGTGCCAGCAGCCAACAGCTACAAGAGACCCAGTACTTC
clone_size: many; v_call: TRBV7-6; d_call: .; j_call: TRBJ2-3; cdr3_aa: CASSLAGLPTDTQYF; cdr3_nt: TGTGCCAGCAGCTTAGCCGGACTTCCCACAGATACGCAGTATTTT
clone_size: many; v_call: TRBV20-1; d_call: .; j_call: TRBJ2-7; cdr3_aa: CSARDLAGEQYF; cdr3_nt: TGCAGTGCTAGAGATCTAGCCGGGGAGCAGTACTTC
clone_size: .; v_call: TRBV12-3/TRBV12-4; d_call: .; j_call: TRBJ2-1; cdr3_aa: CASSPPSDSNEQFF; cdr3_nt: TGTGCCAGCAGCCCCCCCTCAGACAGCAATGAGCAGTTCTTC
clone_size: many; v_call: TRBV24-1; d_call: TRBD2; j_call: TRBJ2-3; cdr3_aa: CATSETTSGLSRDTQYF; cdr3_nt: TGTGCCACCAGTGAAACGACTAGCGGACTCTCCAGAGATACGCAGTATTTT
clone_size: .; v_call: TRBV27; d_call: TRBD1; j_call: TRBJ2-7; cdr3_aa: CASSLTGTVYEQYF; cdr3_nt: TGTGCCAGCAGTTTAACCGGGACAGTCTACGAGCAGTACTTC
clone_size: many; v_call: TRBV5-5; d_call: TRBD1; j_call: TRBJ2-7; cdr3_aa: CASSLGTGLYEQYF; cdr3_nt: TGTGCCAGCAGCCTGGGGACAGGTCTCTACGAGCAGTACTTC
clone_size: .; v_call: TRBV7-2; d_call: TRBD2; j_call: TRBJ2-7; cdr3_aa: CASGLAGGAPYEQYF; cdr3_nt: TGTGCCAGCGGCTTAGCGGGAGGGGCCCCCTACGAGCAGTACTTC
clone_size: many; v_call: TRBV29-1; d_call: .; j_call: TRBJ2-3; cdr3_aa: CSERAATSDTQYF; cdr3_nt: TGCAGCGAGAGGGCAGCTACATCCGATACGCAGTATTTT
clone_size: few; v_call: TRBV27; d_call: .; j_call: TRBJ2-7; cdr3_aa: CASSSPGHYYEQYF; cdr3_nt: TGTGCCAGCAGTTCTCCGGGACACTACTACGAGCAGTACTTC
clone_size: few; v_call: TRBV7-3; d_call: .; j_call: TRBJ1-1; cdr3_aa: CASSLTEGAGTEAFF; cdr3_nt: TGTGCCAGCAGCTTAACGGAAGGGGCCGGCACTGAAGCTTTCTTT